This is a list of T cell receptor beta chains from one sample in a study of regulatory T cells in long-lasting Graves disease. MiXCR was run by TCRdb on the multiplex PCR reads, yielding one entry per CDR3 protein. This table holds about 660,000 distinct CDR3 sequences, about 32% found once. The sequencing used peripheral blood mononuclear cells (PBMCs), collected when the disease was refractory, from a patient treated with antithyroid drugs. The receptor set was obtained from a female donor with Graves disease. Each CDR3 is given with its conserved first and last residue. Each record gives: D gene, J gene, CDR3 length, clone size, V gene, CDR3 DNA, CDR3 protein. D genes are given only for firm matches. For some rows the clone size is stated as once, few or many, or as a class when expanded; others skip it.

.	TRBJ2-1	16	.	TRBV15	TGTGCCACCAGCGGGGTCCCTGCGGGATCGTACAATGAGCAGTTCTTC	CATSGVPAGSYNEQFF
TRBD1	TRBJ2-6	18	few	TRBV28	TGTGCCAGCAGTTTAGGCGGGACAGGCCCCTCTGGGGCCAACGTCCTGACTTTC	CASSLGGTGPSGANVLTF
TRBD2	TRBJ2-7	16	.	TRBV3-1	TGTGCCAGCAGCCAAGGGAGGACTAGCAGCTCCTACGAGCAGTACTTC	CASSQGRTSSSYEQYF
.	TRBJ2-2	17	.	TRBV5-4	TGTGCCAGCAGCTTGGGTGGTAGCGGAGGTTCGGGCGGGGAGCTGTTTTTT	CASSLGGSGGSGGELFF
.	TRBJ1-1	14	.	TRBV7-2	TGTGCCAGCAGCTTAGCGGGACAATCCACTGAAGCTTTCTTT	CASSLAGQSTEAFF
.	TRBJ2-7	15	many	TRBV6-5	TGTGCCAGCAGTTACCCCCAGACAGGGAGGTACGAGCAGTACTTC	CASSYPQTGRYEQYF
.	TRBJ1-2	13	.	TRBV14	TGTGCCAGCAGCCTACTAATTTCAGGGGGCTACACCTTC	CASSLLISGGYTF
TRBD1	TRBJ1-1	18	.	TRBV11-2	TGTGCCAGCAGCTTTAACCGACAGGGAGGGATCCTGATCACTGAAGCTTTCTTT	CASSFNRQGGILITEAFF
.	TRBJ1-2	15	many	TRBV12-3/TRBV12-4	TGTGCCAGCAGTTTACAGGTCACAACAAACTATGGCTACACCTTC	CASSLQVTTNYGYTF
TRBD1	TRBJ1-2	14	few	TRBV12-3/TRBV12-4	TGTGCCAGCAAGGGACAGGGGGCAATCTATGGCTACACCTTC	CASKGQGAIYGYTF
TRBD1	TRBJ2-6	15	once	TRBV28	TGTGCCAGCAGCCACACAGGGGCTGGGGCCAACGTCCTGACTTTC	CASSHTGAGANVLTF
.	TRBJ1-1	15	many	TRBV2	TGTGCCAGCAGTGAGGAGAGCGTCATGAACACTGAAGCTTTCTTT	CASSEESVMNTEAFF
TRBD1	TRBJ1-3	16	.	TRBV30	TGTGCCTGGAGCGGACAGGGTCTACACTCTGGAAACACCATATATTTT	CAWSGQGLHSGNTIYF
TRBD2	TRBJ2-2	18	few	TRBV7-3	TGTGCCAGCAGCCCGAACCCGGGACTAGCGGCGAACACCGGGGAGCTGTTTTTT	CASSPNPGLAANTGELFF
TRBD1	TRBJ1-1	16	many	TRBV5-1	TGCGCCAGCAGCTTGGCGGGACAGGGCGAGAACACTGAAGCTTTCTTT	CASSLAGQGENTEAFF
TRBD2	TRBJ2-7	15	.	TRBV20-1	TGCAGTGCTAGAGATACGGGAAGCGGGGGCTACGAGCAGTACTTC	CSARDTGSGGYEQYF
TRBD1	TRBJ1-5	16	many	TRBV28	TGTGCCAGCAGTTTACACGCAGGGACAGGGAATCAGCCCCAGCATTTT	CASSLHAGTGNQPQHF
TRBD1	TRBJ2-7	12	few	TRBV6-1	TGTGCCAGCAGTGAGACAGGGGACGAGCAGTACTTC	CASSETGDEQYF
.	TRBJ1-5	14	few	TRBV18	TGTGCCAGCTCACCAGCACAGGTCAATCAGCCCCAGCATTTT	CASSPAQVNQPQHF
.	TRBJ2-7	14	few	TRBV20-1	TGCAGTGCTACATCTTGGGGCTTCTCCTACGAGCAGTACTTC	CSATSWGFSYEQYF
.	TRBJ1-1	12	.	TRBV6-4	TGTGCCAGCAGCGGGCCGAACACTGAAGCTTTCTTT	CASSGPNTEAFF
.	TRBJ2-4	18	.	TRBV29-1	TGCAGCGTTGTAAGGTTTCGGGCGGAGGCGAAGGACAAAAACATTCAGTACTTC	CSVVRFRAEAKDKNIQYF
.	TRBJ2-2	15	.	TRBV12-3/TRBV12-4	TGTGCCAGCAGTGAACTAGACAGGTCGACCGGGGAGCTGTTTTTT	CASSELDRSTGELFF
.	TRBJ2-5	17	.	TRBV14	TGTGCCAGCAGCCAAGATACCGAAGGAGGTTGGCAAGAGACCCAGTACTTC	CASSQDTEGGWQETQYF
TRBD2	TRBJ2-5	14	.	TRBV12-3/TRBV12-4	TGTGCCAGCAATATTGGGGGGGGAGGGTACGAGCGGTACTTC	CASNIGGGGYERYF
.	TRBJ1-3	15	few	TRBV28	TGTGCCAGCACCGGACAGCTTTTCTCTGGAAACACCATATATTTT	CASTGQLFSGNTIYF
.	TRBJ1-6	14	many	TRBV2	TGTGCCAGCATGGGGACAAATTATAATTCACCCCTCCACTTT	CASMGTNYNSPLHF
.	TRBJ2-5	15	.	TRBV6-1	TGTGCCAGTCACAGACTAGGGGGGATCCAAGAGACCCAGTACTTC	CASHRLGGIQETQYF
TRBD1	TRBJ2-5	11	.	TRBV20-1	TGCAGTAAGAGGACAGGCAAGACCCAGTACTTC	CSKRTGKTQYF
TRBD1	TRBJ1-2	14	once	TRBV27	TGTGCCAGCAGCAAGCGGGACAGAGGATATGGCTACACCTTC	CASSKRDRGYGYTF
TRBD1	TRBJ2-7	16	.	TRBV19	TGTGCCAGTAGTAATACAGGGGGAGATTTCACCTACGAGCAGTACTTC	CASSNTGGDFTYEQYF
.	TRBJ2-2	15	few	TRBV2	TGTGCCAGCAGTGTAGAGGCCGCGAACACCGGGGAGCTGTTTTTT	CASSVEAANTGELFF
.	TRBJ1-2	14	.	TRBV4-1	TGCGCCAGCAGCCAAGTGCCAGGGGTGTATGGCTACACCTTC	CASSQVPGVYGYTF
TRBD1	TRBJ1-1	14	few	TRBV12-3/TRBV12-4	TGTGCCAGCAGGGTGACAGGGGAAACAAGGGAAGCTTTCTTT	CASRVTGETREAFF
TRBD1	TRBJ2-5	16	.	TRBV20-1	TGCAGTGCTATCAGTGGGACAGGGCTCTTCCAAGAGACCCAGTACTTC	CSAISGTGLFQETQYF
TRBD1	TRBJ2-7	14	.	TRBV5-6	TGTGCCAGCCGACGACAGGGGGCTGCCTACGAGCAGTACTTC	CASRRQGAAYEQYF
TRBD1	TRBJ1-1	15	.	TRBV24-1	TGTGCCACCAGTGAAACTCCGGGACAGGGTAATCGAGCTTTCTTT	CATSETPGQGNRAFF
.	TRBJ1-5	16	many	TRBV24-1	TGTGCCACCAGTGACCCCCGACAGAGAAAGGATCAGCCCCAGCATTTT	CATSDPRQRKDQPQHF
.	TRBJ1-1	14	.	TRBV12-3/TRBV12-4	TGTGCCAGCAGCTCCCTACAGGGAGTTACTGAAGCTTTCTTT	CASSSLQGVTEAFF
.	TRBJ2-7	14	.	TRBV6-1	TGTGCCAGCAGTAAGTCGGGCAGCCACTACGAGCAGTACTTC	CASSKSGSHYEQYF
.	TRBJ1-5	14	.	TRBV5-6	TGTGCCAGCAGCTTGCGGCAGGCTTTTCAGCCCCAGCATTTT	CASSLRQAFQPQHF
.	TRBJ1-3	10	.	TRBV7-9	TGTGCCAGCAGCGGACCCACCATATATTTT	CASSGPTIYF
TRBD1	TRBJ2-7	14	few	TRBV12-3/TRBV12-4	TGTGCCAGCAGTCGGGAGACAGGGGGCTACGAGCAGTACTTC	CASSRETGGYEQYF
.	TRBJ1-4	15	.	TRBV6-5	TGTGCCAGCAGTTACAATCAGGGTTGGAGTGAAAAACTGTTTTTT	CASSYNQGWSEKLFF
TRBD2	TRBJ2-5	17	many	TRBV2	TGTGCCAGCAGTGATGCGACGGGACTAGCGGTCTCGGAGACCCAGTACTTC	CASSDATGLAVSETQYF
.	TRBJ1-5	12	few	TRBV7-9	TGTGCCAGCAGCTTAGCCACGGGACCCCAGCATTTT	CASSLATGPQHF
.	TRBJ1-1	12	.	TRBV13	TGTGCCAGCAGCTTTAGATGGGGAGAAGCTTTCTTT	CASSFRWGEAFF
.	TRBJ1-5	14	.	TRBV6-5	TGTGCCAGCAGTTACTCGTTTAGCAATCAGCCCCAGCATTTT	CASSYSFSNQPQHF
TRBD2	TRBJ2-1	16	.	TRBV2	TGTGCCAGCAGTTTTCGGACTAGCGCGTCGGGCAATGAGCAGTTCTTC	CASSFRTSASGNEQFF
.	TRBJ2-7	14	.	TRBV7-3	TGTGCCAGCAGCTTAGGTGGTAGACACGACGAGCAGTACTTC	CASSLGGRHDEQYF
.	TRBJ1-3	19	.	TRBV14	TGTGCCAGCAGCCAAGATGTCTCCTTCTTTGCAGGGGCTGGAAACACCATATATTTT	CASSQDVSFFAGAGNTIYF
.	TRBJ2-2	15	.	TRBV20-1	TGCAGTGCTAGAAGTCCGGGGGCAACTTCCGGGGAGCTGTTTTTT	CSARSPGATSGELFF
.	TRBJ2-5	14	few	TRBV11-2	TGTGCCAGCGGAAGGACGGACCCCCGGGAGACCCAGTACTTC	CASGRTDPRETQYF